This TCR beta chain was captured in a study of T cell responses to AZD1222 COVID-19 vaccine. On the study more broadly: It was second doses at about 4 or about 12 weeks that were pooled.

Clones were sequenced by immunoSEQ multiplex PCR, and TCRdb holds only the in-frame ones, with some missing. Of 150,000 to 180,000 clones detected, around 90% appear once; the ten largest clones hold around 3%. For this clone: Other DNA sequences in this specimen translate into the identical CDR3.

Germline V lookup: CDR1 SNHLY, CDR2 FYNNEI. The CDR3 sequence is 13 residues long. Trimming took off 4 bases at V and 0 bases at J, with 6 bases between the two ends. Sequenced material: peripheral blood, taken on day 0 of AZD1222 vaccination. The chain has TRBV2 and TRBJ1-1; D uncertain. The clonotype originates from an adult in good health. CDR3 amino acids: CASSVELNTEAFF. The CDR3 DNA reads TGTGCCAGCAGTGTAGAGTTGAACACTGAAGCTTTCTTT. Full variable domain (missing parts from reference TRBV2 and TRBJ1-1): EPEVTQTPSHQVTQMGQEVILRCVPISNHLYFYWYRQILGQKVEFLVSFYNNEISEKSEIFDDQFSVERPDGSNFTLKIRSTKLEDSAMYFCASSVELNTEAFFGQGTRLTVV.